This record looks at one T cell receptor beta chain sequence and its context. The sample belongs to a study of blood T cell repertoires in COVID-19. Study information: From the United States, Italy and Spain came samples of acute and convalescent COVID-19. The cDNA or gDNA used as material had been derived from T cells, B-cell-depleted T cells, or PBMCs.

The V gene end was trimmed by 0 bases and the J gene end by 4 bases; junction bases not matched to a gene: 5. This CDR3 has 17 amino acids. CDR1 is SGHTA, CDR2 FQGNSA, per germline. In the original workflow: Amplification from reference gene primers served as the basis for estimated nucleated cell counts. Using immunoSEQ multiplex PCR, the repertoire was profiled, and TCRdb retains in-frame clones only, with some absent. V and J calls and clone size are copied from that table; D and trimming were computed from the DNA. The sample lists a few hundred thousand clones, roughly 80% occurring once. The chain is built from TRBV7-2 and TRBJ2-6; 8 bases line up with TRBD2. The sequence derives from a man aged 25 to 40 with active or convalescent COVID-19. The source material was peripheral blood. The chain's CDR3 is CASSLAGLGSGANVLTF. Written as DNA, the CDR3 is TGTGCCAGCAGCTTAGCGGGACTAGGGTCGGGGGCCAACGTCCTGACTTTC.